The next 15 T cell receptor beta chains were all read from a single sample in a study of cytomegalovirus exposure and HLA in healthy donors (dated 2017 in TCRdb). Library generation was performed with the immunoSEQ multiplex PCR assay. For the multiplex PCR, a mixture combining 60 forward primers for TCR Vbeta segments and 13 reverse primers for TCR Jbeta segments was used. Imported from immuneACCESS, the table was reduced by TCRdb to in-frame sequences with V and J called. These copies leave out some clones; in studies compared against another copy, an unresolved V gene accounts for under half, and the cause of the remainder is not known. Present in this sample are 150,000 to 200,000 clones, 75% to 85% of which were seen just once. About 0.8% of the sample goes to the ten largest clones. Sequencing input: PBMCs. All receptors come from a woman between 18 and 29 years old in good health and CMV-seronegative.

This chain connects TRBV7-3 to TRBJ1-6, with D unresolved. The germline V gene encodes CDR1 SGHTA and CDR2 FQGTGA. This CDR3 region has 14 residues. V lost 5 bases and J lost 10, with 15 bases in between. The CDR3 loop is CASSAYGESSPLHF. In DNA form, the CDR3 reads TGTGCCAGCAGCGCCTACGGGGAGAGCTCACCCCTCCACTTT. The full variable domain, in which reference TRBV7-3 and TRBJ1-6 provide the parts outside the CDR3, is GAGVSQTPSNKVTEKGKYVELRCDPISGHTALYWYRQSLGQGPEFLIYFQGTGAADDSGLPNDRFFAVRPEGSVSTLKIQRTERGDSAVYLCASSAYGESSPLHFGNGTRLTVT.

This rearrangement joins TRBV5-1 to TRBJ2-3, with 8 positions matching TRBD2. The CDR3 covers 16 residues. V trimming: 4 bases; J trimming: 0 bases; junction bases outside the gene matches: 7. Germline CDR1 is SGHRS and CDR2 is YFSETQ. CDR3 in amino acids: CASSISGSLSTDTQYF. The CDR3 DNA sequence: TGCGCCAGCAGCATAAGCGGGAGTCTAAGCACAGATACGCAGTATTTT.

The chain combines TRBV11-2 with TRBJ2-7; no reliable D call. V shed 1 base and J shed 0 bases, with 7 bases lying between them. Germline loops: CDR1 SGHAT, CDR2 FQNNGV. The CDR3 covers 14 residues. The CDR3 DNA is TGTGCCAGCAGCTTAGGTGTAGTCTCCTACGAGCAGTACTTC. Residues: CASSLGVVSYEQYF.

The chain employs TRBV19 and TRBJ2-7, with 7 bases identical to TRBD2. CDR1 and CDR2 (germline): LNHDA, SQIVND (reference sequence). With V trimmed by 4 bases and J by 3 bases, 9 bases remained unmatched. The CDR3 is 15 residues long. The CDR3 DNA reads as TGTGCCAGTAGTAATGGCGCTAGCGGAGTCTACGAGCAGTACTTC. This sequence encodes CASSNGASGVYEQYF. Together with reference TRBV19 and TRBJ2-7, the CDR3 gives the full variable domain: DGGITQSPKYLFRKEGQNVTLSCEQNLNHDAMYWYRQDPGQGLRLIYYSQIVNDFQKGDIAEGYSVSREKKESFPLTVTSAQKNPTAFYLCASSNGASGVYEQYFGPGTRLTVT.

The gene calls are TRBV7-9 and TRBJ1-1, with D possibly being TRBD1 (5 bases). The V end was cut by 4 bases, the J end by 10 bases, with 16 bases between. The CDR3 is 13 amino acids. Germline CDR1 is SEHNR and CDR2 is FQNEAQ (reference sequence). The CDR3 DNA reads as TGTGCCAGCAGCTCTTACAGCGGGGCGGTAGCTTTCTTT. It translates to CASSSYSGAVAFF.

CDR3 residues: CASSFRADPLEQYF. CDR3 DNA sequence: TGTGCCAGCAGTTTCAGGGCAGACCCCCTAGAGCAGTACTTC. This chain uses TRBV28 with TRBJ2-7; D may be TRBD1 (5 bases). This CDR3 contains 14 residues. Per germline, CDR1 MDHEN and CDR2 SYDVKM. V lost 3 bases, J lost 7 bases, and 16 bases lay in between.

The genes are TRBV6-1 and TRBJ2-3, with TRBD1 as a possible D gene (7 bases). The germline V gene encodes CDR1 MNHNS and CDR2 SASEGT. The ends were cut back, 4 bases at V and 7 bases at J, with 15 bases in the middle. The CDR3 has 14 residues. This CDR3 reads CASSVDREENTQYF. CDR3 nucleotides: TGTGCCAGCAGTGTCGACAGGGAGGAAAATACGCAGTATTTT.

The chain links TRBV7-2 to TRBJ2-7; D may be TRBD2 (6 bases). Germline assignment: CDR1 SGHTA and CDR2 FQGNSA. V lost 1 base, J lost 6 bases, and 10 bases lay in between. The CDR3 extends over 13 amino acids. The CDR3 DNA sequence: TGTGCCAGCAGCTTAGGCCAGGGAGGCGAGCAGTACTTC. It is translated as CASSLGQGGEQYF.

The rearrangement links TRBV27 to TRBJ2-7; D is undetermined. Deletions cut 5 bases from V and 2 bases from J, with 4 bases between. From germline, CDR1 is MNHEY and CDR2 SMNVEV (reference sequence). This CDR3 contains 11 residues. Written as DNA, the CDR3 is TGTGCCAGCAGTAACACCTACGAGCAGTACTTC. Encoded protein: CASSNTYEQYF.

The CDR3 here is CASSLGVLNTEAFF. CDR3 sequence (DNA): TGCGCCAGCAGCTTGGGCGTCTTGAACACTGAAGCTTTCTTT. The chain carries TRBV5-1 and TRBJ1-1; D remains unclear. The V end was cut by 0 bases, the J end by 0 bases, with 6 bases between. The CDR3 has 14 amino acids. CDR1 is SGHRS, CDR2 YFSETQ, per germline.

This clone has just one count. The J gene is TRBJ1-1, the V gene TRBV11-2; D is unresolved. This CDR3 comprises 12 residues. The V end was cut by 3 bases, the J end by 7 bases, with 9 bases between. The germline CDR1 and CDR2 sequences are SGHAT and FQNNGV. CDR3 sequence reads: CASSFADNEAFF. The CDR3 nucleotides are TGTGCCAGCAGCTTCGCAGATAATGAAGCTTTCTTT.

This clone turned up a few times. V is TRBV5-1 and J is TRBJ1-1; D remains unclear. There are 13 residues in the CDR3. In germline, CDR1 is SGHRS, CDR2 YFSETQ. Trimming removed 3 bases at V and 0 bases at J, with 6 bases between. Here the CDR3 reads CASSSEMNTEAFF. The CDR3 DNA reads TGCGCCAGCAGCTCGGAGATGAACACTGAAGCTTTCTTT.

This clone was observed once. The chain has TRBV5-1 and TRBJ2-1; 11 nucleotides match TRBD2. The germline gives CDR1 SGHRS, CDR2 YFSETQ. There are 16 residues in the CDR3. Trimming cost V 1 base and J 8 bases; bases outside gene matches: 8. CDR3 region: CASSLYASGGSDEQFF. CDR3 in DNA: TGCGCCAGCAGCTTGTACGCTAGCGGGGGGTCAGATGAGCAGTTCTTC.

The rearrangement joins TRBV25-1 to TRBJ2-5, with D possibly being TRBD1 (6 bases). V lost 1 base to trimming and J lost 6 bases, with 18 bases between them. Germline V gene sequence: CDR1 MGHDK, CDR2 SYGVNS. This CDR3 comprises 16 residues. In DNA form, the CDR3 reads TGTGCCAGCAGTGAATTAAGGCAGGGGAACCTACAGACCCAGTACTTC. Its translation: CASSELRQGNLQTQYF.

This sequence joins TRBV5-8 and TRBJ1-4; TRBD1 matches 9 bases. CDR3 size: 15 residues. V was pared by 2 bases and J by 4 bases, with 3 bases of the junction left unmatched. Germline-derived CDR1 and CDR2 are SGHTS and YDEGEE. Written as DNA, the CDR3 is TGTGCCAGCAGCTTATCGGGACAGGGTAATGAAAAACTGTTTTTT. Translating it yields CASSLSGQGNEKLFF.